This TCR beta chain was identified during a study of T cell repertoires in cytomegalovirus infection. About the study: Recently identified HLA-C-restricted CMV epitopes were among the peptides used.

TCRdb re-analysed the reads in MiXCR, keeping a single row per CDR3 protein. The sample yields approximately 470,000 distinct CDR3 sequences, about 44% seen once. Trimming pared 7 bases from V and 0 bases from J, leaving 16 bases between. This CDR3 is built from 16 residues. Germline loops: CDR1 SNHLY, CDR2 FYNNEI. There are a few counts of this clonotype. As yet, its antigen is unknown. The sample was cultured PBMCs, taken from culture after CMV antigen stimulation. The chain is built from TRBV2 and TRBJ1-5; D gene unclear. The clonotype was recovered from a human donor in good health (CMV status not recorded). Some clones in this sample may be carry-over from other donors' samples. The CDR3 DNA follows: TGTGCCAGCAACACCTTAGGGAGGAATAGCAATCAGCCCCAGCATTTT. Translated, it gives CASNTLGRNSNQPQHF.